These 27 T cell receptor beta chains were all obtained from the same sample, sequenced in a study of blood T cell repertoires in COVID-19. Assay: immunoSEQ multiplex PCR; the TCRdb copy retains only in-frame clones and omits some. Among hundreds of thousands of clones listed, about 91% were seen once. The sample comprised peripheral blood. These receptors all come from a woman between 50 and 59 years old with COVID-19, enrolled during active disease.

The V call is TRBV5-1, the J call TRBJ2-2, with D possibly being TRBD1 (6 bases). V was clipped by 3 bases and J by 1 base, with 10 bases between them. Germline assignment: CDR1 SGHRS and CDR2 YFSETQ. This CDR3 has 15 amino acids. CDR3 amino acids: CASSYWTENTGELFF. CDR3 bases: TGCGCCAGCAGCTATTGGACAGAGAACACCGGGGAGCTGTTTTTT.

J is TRBJ1-2 and V is TRBV6-5, with TRBD1 matching over 12 bases. V trimming: 7 bases; J trimming: 7 bases; junction bases outside the gene matches: 10. Germline CDR1 MNHEY, CDR2 SVGAGI. The CDR3 has 15 residues. CDR3 loop: CASTRRDRGRGGYTF. The CDR3 DNA follows: TGTGCCAGCACCCGAAGGGACAGGGGGCGCGGTGGCTACACCTTC.

Concerning this clone: Other DNA sequences in this sample translate to the same CDR3. The chain's CDR3 is CASSLGASGNTIYF. DNA for the CDR3: TGCGCCAGCAGCTTGGGGGCCTCTGGAAACACCATATATTTT. The genes are TRBV5-1 and TRBJ1-3; D unclear. The CDR3 loop spans 14 amino acids. Germline values: CDR1 SGHRS, CDR2 YFSETQ. V was trimmed by 0 bases and J by 0 bases, leaving 4 bases between them.

The V and J genes are TRBV5-1 and TRBJ2-3, with 10 bases identical to TRBD2. Germline trimming cut 4 bases from V and 4 bases from J; bases unmatched to any gene: 3. The CDR3 totals 14 residues. CDR1 and CDR2 (germline): SGHRS, YFSETQ. CDR3 nucleotide sequence: TGCGCCAGCAGCGTCCTAGCGGGGGCAGATACGCAGTATTTT. Translation: CASSVLAGADTQYF. Together with reference TRBV5-1 and TRBJ2-3, the CDR3 gives the full variable domain: KAGVTQTPRYLIKTRGQQVTLSCSPISGHRSVSWYQQTPGQGLQFLFEYFSETQRNKGNFPGRFSGRQFSNSRSEMNVSTLELGDSALYLCASSVLAGADTQYFGPGTRLTVL.

J is TRBJ2-3 and V is TRBV2, with a tentative D call TRBD1 (5 bases). This CDR3 contains 14 residues. Germline loops: CDR1 SNHLY, CDR2 FYNNEI. The V gene lost 5 bases and the J gene lost 11 bases, with 20 bases spanning the gap. This CDR3 reads CASSPLGAGPWQYF. The DNA of the CDR3 is TGTGCCAGCAGTCCACTTGGGGCAGGCCCTTGGCAGTATTTT.

The chain carries TRBV3-1 (or the pseudogene TRBV3-2) and TRBJ2-3; 9 positions agree with TRBD2. Germline V gene data show CDR1 as LGHDT and CDR2 as YNNKEL (reference sequence). The length of the CDR3 is 14 residues. V was clipped by 3 bases and J by 6 bases; unmatched bases: 4. The CDR3 protein is CASSQKLAGDTQYF. The DNA of the CDR3 is TGTGCCAGCAGCCAGAAACTAGCGGGCGATACGCAGTATTTT.

The chain recombines TRBV2 with TRBJ1-2; possibly TRBD1 for D (6 bases). Trimming removed 4 bases at V and 0 bases at J, with 12 bases between. Germline V gene data show CDR1 as SNHLY and CDR2 as FYNNEI. The length of the CDR3 is 15 residues. CDR3 residues: CASSATGQSNYGYTF. CDR3 nucleotides: TGTGCCAGCAGTGCGACAGGCCAATCTAACTATGGCTACACCTTC.

The chain links TRBV10-3 to TRBJ1-2; tentative D call: TRBD1 (5 bases). The CDR3 length is 15 residues. Germline V gene sequence: CDR1 ENHRY, CDR2 SYGVKD. V dropped 0 bases and J dropped 8 bases, with 16 bases sitting between them. CDR3: CAISESSRAKEGYTF. The CDR3 bases are TGTGCCATCAGTGAGTCGTCCAGGGCCAAGGAGGGCTACACCTTC.

The rearrangement uses TRBV28 and TRBJ2-1, with 11 bases that match TRBD1. With 7 bases clipped from V and 9 bases from J, the junction kept 14 bases outside the gene matches. The CDR3 runs 16 residues. CDR1 and CDR2 (germline): MDHEN, SYDVKM. The CDR3 here is CASIPYGTGGAGEQFF. CDR3 nucleotides: TGTGCCAGCATCCCTTATGGGACAGGGGGGGCGGGTGAGCAGTTCTTC.

Concerning this clone itself: Relative to the germline gene, one junction end is altered; a read error may explain this. The gene calls are TRBV7-2 and TRBJ2-1; D possibly corresponds to TRBD2 (6 bases). Germline loops: CDR1 SGHTA, CDR2 FQGNSA. This CDR3 comprises 11 residues. CDR3 in amino acids: CASSLGGEPFF. The CDR3 nucleotides are TGTGCCAGCAGCTTGGGAGGAGAGCCGTTCTTC.

The chain couples TRBV6-6 to TRBJ2-1; TRBD2 might be the D (5 bases). Trimming shortened V by 8 bases and J by 5 bases, and 13 bases separated the two germline ends. This CDR3 is built from 13 residues. Per germline, CDR1 MNHNY and CDR2 SVGAGI (reference sequence). Here the CDR3 reads CASWKGADNEQFF. The CDR3, as DNA: TGTGCCAGCTGGAAGGGAGCCGACAATGAGCAGTTCTTC.

This chain joins TRBV2 and TRBJ2-7; TRBD1 matches at 8 bases. In germline, CDR1 is SNHLY, CDR2 FYNNEI. V lost 4 bases and J lost 6; bases outside the gene matches: 5. CDR3 length: 13 residues. The chain's CDR3 is CASSGTGLGEQYF. CDR3 bases: TGTGCCAGCAGTGGGACAGGGTTGGGCGAGCAGTACTTC. Looking up the rest from reference TRBV2 and TRBJ2-7 gives the full variable domain: EPEVTQTPSHQVTQMGQEVILRCVPISNHLYFYWYRQILGQKVEFLVSFYNNEISEKSEIFDDQFSVERPDGSNFTLKIRSTKLEDSAMYFCASSGTGLGEQYFGPGTRLTVT.

The chain combines TRBV5-1 with TRBJ1-4, with D uncertain. The CDR3 runs to 12 residues. Trimming stripped 5 bases from V and 5 bases from J, with 7 bases between. The germline gives CDR1 SGHRS, CDR2 YFSETQ. CDR3 region: CASSSGNEKLFF. As DNA, the CDR3 is TGCGCCAGCAGTTCGGGGAATGAAAAACTGTTTTTT.

This clone was found once. The CDR3 reads CSASPGGKEDGYTF. The DNA of the CDR3 is TGCAGTGCTAGTCCAGGGGGAAAAGAGGATGGCTACACCTTC. The J gene is TRBJ1-2, the V gene TRBV20-1; 7 positions agree with TRBD1. CDR3 length: 14 amino acids. CDR1 is DFQATT, CDR2 SNEGSKA, per germline (reference sequence). The V and J ends lost 3 bases and 6 bases, in that order; junction bases with no gene match: 10.

The genes are TRBV28 and TRBJ1-1; D call uncertain. This CDR3 comprises 13 residues. The V and J ends lost 8 bases and 5 bases respectively, with 15 bases between them. Germline lookup yields CDR1 MDHEN and CDR2 SYDVKM. CDR3 bases: TGTGCCAGCCGACCCCCCGCGGGGACTGAAGCTTTCTTT. Translating it yields CASRPPAGTEAFF.

The chain carries TRBV7-2 and TRBJ1-2; D is uncertain. V dropped 0 bases and J dropped 2 bases, with 7 bases sitting between them. This CDR3 contains 14 residues. CDR1 and CDR2 (germline): SGHTA, FQGNSA. The CDR3 is CASSLAILNYGYTF. CDR3 nucleotides: TGTGCCAGCAGCTTAGCCATCCTAAACTATGGCTACACCTTC.

The count of this clone is one. The CDR3 loop is CASRGETSSTIQYF. In DNA form, the CDR3 reads TGTGCCAGCCGGGGAGAGACTAGCTCGACCATTCAGTACTTC. The J gene is TRBJ2-4, the V gene TRBV6-6, with 7 positions matching TRBD2. CDR3 length equals 14 residues. V trimming: 8 bases; J trimming: 9 bases; junction bases outside the gene matches: 13. Germline V lookup: CDR1 MNHNY, CDR2 SVGAGI (reference sequence).

The rearrangement joins TRBV7-6 to TRBJ1-4; D not certain. Per the germline V gene, CDR1 is SGHVS and CDR2 is FNYEAQ. V lost 2 bases and J 3 bases, leaving 10 bases between the germline ends. The CDR3 sequence is 15 residues long. The CDR3 here is CASSLMAEANEKLFF. DNA for the CDR3: TGTGCCAGCAGCTTAATGGCAGAAGCTAATGAAAAACTGTTTTTT.

The V gene is TRBV10-3, the J gene TRBJ1-3; weak D call: TRBD1 (5 bases). V shed 10 bases and J shed 4 bases, with 17 bases lying between them. Germline V gene sequence: CDR1 ENHRY, CDR2 SYGVKD. The CDR3 extends over 14 amino acids. The CDR3 DNA sequence: TGTGCCACCCAGGAGGGGACGGGAGGAAACACCATATATTTT. It translates to CATQEGTGGNTIYF.

This chain joins TRBV12-5 and TRBJ1-4, with 9 bases aligning to TRBD1. CDR3 length equals 16 residues. The germline V gene has CDR1 LGHNT and CDR2 FRNRAP. The J segment lost 5 bases and the V segment lost 0 bases, leaving 4 bases of the junction unmatched. The CDR3 sequence is CASGLVPGQGNEKLFF. The CDR3, as DNA: TGTGCTAGTGGTTTGGTACCTGGACAGGGGAATGAAAAACTGTTTTTT.

The sample holds a few counts of this clone. The chain recombines TRBV5-1 with TRBJ1-2; 7 bases agree with TRBD1. CDR1 and CDR2 from the germline V gene are SGHRS and YFSETQ. Germline trimming cut 3 bases from V and 3 bases from J; bases unmatched to any gene: 2. The CDR3 covers 13 residues. The DNA for the CDR3 is TGCGCCAGCAGCTCCGGGACAGACTATGGCTACACCTTC. Amino acid sequence: CASSSGTDYGYTF.

The V gene is TRBV30, the J gene TRBJ1-4; TRBD1 matches 9 bases. The CDR3 length is 15 residues. Germline-derived CDR1 and CDR2 are GTSNPN and SVGIG (reference sequence). V dropped 3 bases and J dropped 8; count of bases not matched to a gene: 10. The CDR3 spells CAWSVTGGAWEKLFF. The CDR3 region has the DNA TGTGCCTGGAGCGTCACAGGGGGCGCTTGGGAAAAACTGTTTTTT.

The chain is built from TRBV6-6 and TRBJ1-1; the D gene is possibly TRBD1 (6 bases). The germline V and J ends were trimmed by 0 bases and 4 bases, with 15 bases remaining between them. The CDR3 is 16 residues long. Per the germline V gene, CDR1 is MNHNY and CDR2 is SVGAGI (reference sequence). CDR3 loop: CASSYSPGVKSTEAFF. CDR3 nucleotide sequence: TGTGCCAGCAGTTACTCTCCAGGGGTAAAGAGCACTGAAGCTTTCTTT.

The V gene is TRBV19, the J gene TRBJ1-5; TRBD1 matches at 9 bases. There are 14 residues in the CDR3. Germline-derived CDR1 and CDR2 are LNHDA and SQIVND (reference sequence). V trimming: 6 bases; J trimming: 5 bases; junction bases outside the gene matches: 5. CDR3 region: CASRGTGIYQPQHF. CDR3 bases: TGTGCCAGTAGAGGGACAGGGATATATCAGCCCCAGCATTTT.

CDR3 region: CASSGQSMNTEAFF. CDR3 bases: TGCGCCAGCAGCGGACAGAGTATGAACACTGAAGCTTTCTTT. The V and J genes are TRBV4-1 and TRBJ1-1, with a possible D match to TRBD1 (6 bases). The CDR3 loop spans 14 amino acids. CDR1 MGHRA and CDR2 YSYEKL come from the germline V gene. The V end was cut by 5 bases, the J end by 0 bases, with 10 bases between.

The rearrangement uses TRBV27 and TRBJ2-7, with a possible D match to TRBD1 (6 bases). V was trimmed by 8 bases and J by 2 bases, leaving 22 bases between them. CDR1 is MNHEY, CDR2 SMNVEV, per germline (reference sequence). The CDR3 extends over 16 amino acids. This CDR3 is CASAHQPPTGTYEQYF. As DNA, the CDR3 is TGTGCCAGCGCCCACCAACCTCCGACAGGCACCTACGAGCAGTACTTC.

V usage is TRBV5-1 and J usage is TRBJ2-2, with 7 bases fitting TRBD1. The junction had 6 bases not matched to a gene; V was cut back by 4 bases and J by 6 bases. This CDR3 comprises 14 residues. Germline V CDR1 and CDR2: SGHRS, YFSETQ. CDR3 coding DNA: TGCGCCAGCAGCCGGACAGGCATGGCCGGGGAGCTGTTTTTT. It is translated as CASSRTGMAGELFF. Complete variable domain (other parts from reference TRBV5-1 and TRBJ2-2): KAGVTQTPRYLIKTRGQQVTLSCSPISGHRSVSWYQQTPGQGLQFLFEYFSETQRNKGNFPGRFSGRQFSNSRSEMNVSTLELGDSALYLCASSRTGMAGELFFGEGSRLTVL.